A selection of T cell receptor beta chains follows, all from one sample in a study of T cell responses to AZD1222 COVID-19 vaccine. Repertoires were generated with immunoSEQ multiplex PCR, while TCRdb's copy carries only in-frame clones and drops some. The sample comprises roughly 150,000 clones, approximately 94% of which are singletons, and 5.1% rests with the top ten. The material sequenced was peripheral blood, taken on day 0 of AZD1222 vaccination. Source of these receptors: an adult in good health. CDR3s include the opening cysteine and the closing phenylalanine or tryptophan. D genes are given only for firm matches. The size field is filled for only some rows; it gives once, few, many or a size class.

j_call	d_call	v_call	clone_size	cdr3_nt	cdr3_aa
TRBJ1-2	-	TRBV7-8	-	TGTGCCAGCAGCCCGAATACGGCTGACCCGGTCTATGGCTACACCTTC	CASSPNTADPVYGYTF
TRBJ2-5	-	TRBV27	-	TGTGCCAGCAGTTTATCGACGACGTCAAGAGAGACCCAGTACTTC	CASSLSTTSRETQYF
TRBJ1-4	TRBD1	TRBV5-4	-	TGTGCCAGCAGCTGGGATTCCGGGACAGAAAATGAAAAACTGTTTTTT	CASSWDSGTENEKLFF
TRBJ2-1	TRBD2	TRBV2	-	TGTGCCAGCAGTCCGCTAGCGGGGGGCCCCTACAATGAGCAGTTCTTC	CASSPLAGGPYNEQFF
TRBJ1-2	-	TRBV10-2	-	TGCGCCAGCAGTGGGGATCCGTTCCCCACCGATGGCTACACCTTC	CASSGDPFPTDGYTF
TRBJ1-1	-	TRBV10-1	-	TGCGTGGGAGATTGTTCGGGGCAGAACACTGAAGCTTTCTTT	CVGDCSGQNTEAFF
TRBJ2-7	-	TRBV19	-	TGTGCCAGAGGGACCTACGAGCAGTACTTC	CARGTYEQYF
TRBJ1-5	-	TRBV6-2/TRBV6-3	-	TGTGCCAGCAGCCAGTTAAGCAATCAGCCCCAGCATTTT	CASSQLSNQPQHF
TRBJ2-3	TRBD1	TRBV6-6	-	TGTGCCAGCAGCCTGGGGACAGGGGGGGCGCACGGGGCTAGCACAGATACGCAGTATTTT	CASSLGTGGAHGASTDTQYF
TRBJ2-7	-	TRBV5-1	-	TGCGCCAGCAGCTTGCCGGGTGGAGAGCAGTACTTC	CASSLPGGEQYF
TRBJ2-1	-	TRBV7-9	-	TGTGCCAGCAGCTTAGTCAACAGTGAGCAGTTCTTC	CASSLVNSEQFF
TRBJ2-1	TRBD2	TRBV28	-	TGTGCCAGCAGTACCCGACTAGCGGGAGGGTCGAATGAGCAGTTCTTC	CASSTRLAGGSNEQFF
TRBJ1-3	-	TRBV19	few	TGTGCCAGTAGCCCCCCCGGGACTGAAGGAAACACCATATATTTT	CASSPPGTEGNTIYF
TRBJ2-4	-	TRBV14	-	TGTGCCAGCAGCCAAGTAGGGACGGTAGCCAAAAACATTCAGTACTTC	CASSQVGTVAKNIQYF
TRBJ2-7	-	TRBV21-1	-	TGTGCCAGCAGCGCCCGGGACAGAAAATCCTACGAGCAGTACTTC	CASSARDRKSYEQYF
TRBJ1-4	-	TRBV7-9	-	TGTGCCAGCAGCTTAGCAAGTGAAAAACTGTTTTTT	CASSLASEKLFF
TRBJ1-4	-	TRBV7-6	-	TGTGCCAGCAGCTTAGAGGCAGGGCTTAATGAAAAACTGTTTTTT	CASSLEAGLNEKLFF
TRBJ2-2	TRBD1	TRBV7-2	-	TGTGCCAGCAGCCTTACAGGGGCGAGTCCCGGGGAGCTGTTTTTT	CASSLTGASPGELFF
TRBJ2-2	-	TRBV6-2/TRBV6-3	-	TGTGCCAGCAGTTCTAGCTTGGCCGGGACGAACACCGGGGAGCTGTTTTTT	CASSSSLAGTNTGELFF
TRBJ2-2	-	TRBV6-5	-	TGTGCCAGCAGCCAACAGGGAAGTAGAACCGGGGAGCTGTTTTTT	CASSQQGSRTGELFF
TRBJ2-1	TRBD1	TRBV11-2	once	TGTGCCAGCAGCCCCCACCCCGGACAGGGTAACTACAATGAGCAGTTCTTC	CASSPHPGQGNYNEQFF
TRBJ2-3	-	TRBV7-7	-	TGTGCTAGCAGCTTAGCGGCGAGTAGCACAGATACGCAGTATTTT	CASSLAASSTDTQYF
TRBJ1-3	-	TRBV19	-	TGTGCCAGTAGTGGCGGTGGGGGTGCCTCTGGAAACACCATATATTTT	CASSGGGGASGNTIYF
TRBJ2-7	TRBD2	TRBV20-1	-	TGCAGTGCTAGTGAGCGGGGGCTCGAGCAGTACTTC	CSASERGLEQYF
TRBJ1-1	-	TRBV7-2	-	TGTGCCAGCACCCCCCTAGGCACTGAAGCTTTCTTT	CASTPLGTEAFF
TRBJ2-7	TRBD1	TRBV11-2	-	TGTGCCAGCAGCTTTCGGGACAGGGGTGAGTCCTACGAGCAGTACTTC	CASSFRDRGESYEQYF
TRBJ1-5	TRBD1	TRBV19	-	TGTGCCAGTAGCACGGGACAGGGGGTGTTCAATCAGCCCCAGCATTTT	CASSTGQGVFNQPQHF
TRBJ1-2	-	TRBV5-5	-	TGTGCCAGCAGCTTGTTTGGGCAAACCCCCGGGGGCTACACCTTC	CASSLFGQTPGGYTF
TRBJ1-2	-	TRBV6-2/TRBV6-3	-	TGTGCCAGCAGTTACCTTATTGGTCCGGTGGATGGCTACACCTTC	CASSYLIGPVDGYTF
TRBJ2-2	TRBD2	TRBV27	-	TGTGCCAGCAGTTCATCCGGGACTAAGGCCGGGGAGCTGTTTTTT	CASSSSGTKAGELFF
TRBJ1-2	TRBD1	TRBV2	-	TGTGCCAGCAGTGAACCGACGGAGGGGGCGGGAGGCTACACCTTC	CASSEPTEGAGGYTF
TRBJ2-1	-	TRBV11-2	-	TGTGCCAGCAGCTTAGATCCAGACGGCTCCTACAATGAGCAGTTCTTC	CASSLDPDGSYNEQFF
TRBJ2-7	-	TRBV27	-	TGTGCCAGCAAAGCACACGGGGAGCGGGAGCAGTACTTC	CASKAHGEREQYF
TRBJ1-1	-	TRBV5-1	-	TGCGCCAGCAGCTTGTCTGGGACACGGTCGAACACTGAAGCTTTCTTT	CASSLSGTRSNTEAFF
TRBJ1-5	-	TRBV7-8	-	TGTGCCAGCAGCTTCAGTATGACTGGACAAAGCAATCAGCCCCAGCATTTT	CASSFSMTGQSNQPQHF
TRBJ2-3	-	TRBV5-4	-	TGTGCCAGCAGCTGGGGGGGACAGATGGGCGCTACGCAGTATTTT	CASSWGGQMGATQYF
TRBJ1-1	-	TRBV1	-	TGCACCAGCAGCCAACCCCGGGGATGGGGCACTGAAGCTTTCTTT	CTSSQPRGWGTEAFF
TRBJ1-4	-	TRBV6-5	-	TGTGCCAGCTTTCCTCTAGGGCAGGGGAATGAAAAACTGTTTTTT	CASFPLGQGNEKLFF
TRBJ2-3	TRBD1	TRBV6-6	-	TGTGCCAGCAGGAAGCGACAGGGGTCCGTATCAGATACGCAGTATTTT	CASRKRQGSVSDTQYF
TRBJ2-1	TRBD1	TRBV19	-	TGTGCCAGTAGGATAGGGGGACAGGGAAAGAATGATGAGCAGTTCTTC	CASRIGGQGKNDEQFF
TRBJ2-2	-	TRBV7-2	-	TGTGCCAGCAGCTTAGATAGAACAGGCGGGGAGCTGTTTTTT	CASSLDRTGGELFF
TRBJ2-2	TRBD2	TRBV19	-	TGTGCCAGTACCGGACTAGCGGGAGGAGGGACCGGGGAGCTGTTTTTT	CASTGLAGGGTGELFF
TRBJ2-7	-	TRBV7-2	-	TGTGCCAGCAGCTGGGCGGGTCCCTACGAGCAGTACTTC	CASSWAGPYEQYF
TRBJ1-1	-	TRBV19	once	TGTGCCAGTAGACGGGAGCCTGAAGCTTTCTTT	CASRREPEAFF
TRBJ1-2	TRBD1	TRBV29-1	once	TGCAGCGTTGAAGGCTCGGACAGGGACTATGGCTACACCTTC	CSVEGSDRDYGYTF
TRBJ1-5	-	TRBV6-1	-	TGTGCCAGCAGTGAACAACGGGACAGCAATCAGCCCCAGCATTTT	CASSEQRDSNQPQHF
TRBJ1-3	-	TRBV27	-	TGTGCCAGCAGCGAAAGGGGTGGAAACACCATATATTTT	CASSERGGNTIYF
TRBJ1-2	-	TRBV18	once	TGTGCCAGCTCACCTAACCTACAGGGAGACTATGGCTACACCTTC	CASSPNLQGDYGYTF
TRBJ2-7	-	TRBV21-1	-	TGTGCCAGCAGCAAGAACGTAAGGAGGCAGGCCTACGAGCAGTACTTC	CASSKNVRRQAYEQYF
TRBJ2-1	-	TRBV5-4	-	TGTGCCAGCACCTCCCCCGTGACCTACAATGAGCAGTTCTTC	CASTSPVTYNEQFF
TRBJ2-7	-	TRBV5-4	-	TGTGCCAGCAGCTTTGGAAGGGGGGAGGAGCAGTACTTC	CASSFGRGEEQYF
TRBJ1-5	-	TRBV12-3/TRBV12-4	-	TGTGCCAGCAGTTTAGTAAGGGATCAGCCCCAGCATTTT	CASSLVRDQPQHF